This T cell receptor (beta chain) is drawn from a study of early T cells in non-severe SARS-CoV-2 infection. There are 15 residues in the CDR3. V was clipped by 1 base and J by 7 bases, with 13 bases between them. The germline V gene has CDR1 SGHTA and CDR2 FQGTGA. Unique molecular identifiers were attached to individual cDNA molecules. TCRdb reprocessed the 5' RACE reads with MiXCR, giving one entry per CDR3 protein. The sample shows some 42,000 distinct CDR3 sequences, about 6.5% of them seen only once. This sequence originates from an adult who was a healthcare worker with PCR-confirmed SARS-CoV-2 infection or an uninfected control (not recorded which). The starting material was whole blood, obtained at baseline. The chain has TRBV7-3 and TRBJ2-2; possible D gene TRBD1, 6 bases. DNA for the CDR3: TGTGCCAGCAGCTTAAAGGCAGGGGCAGGCGGGGAGCTGTTTTTT. Encoded protein: CASSLKAGAGGELFF.